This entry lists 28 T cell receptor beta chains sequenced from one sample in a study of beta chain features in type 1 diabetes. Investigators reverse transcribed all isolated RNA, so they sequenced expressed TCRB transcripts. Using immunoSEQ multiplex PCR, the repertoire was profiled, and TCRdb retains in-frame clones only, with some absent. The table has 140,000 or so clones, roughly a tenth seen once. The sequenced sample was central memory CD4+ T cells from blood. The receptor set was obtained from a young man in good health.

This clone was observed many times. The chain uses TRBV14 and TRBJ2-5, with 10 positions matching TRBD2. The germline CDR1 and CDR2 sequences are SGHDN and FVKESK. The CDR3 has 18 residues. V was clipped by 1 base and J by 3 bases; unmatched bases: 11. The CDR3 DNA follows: TGTGCCAGCAGCCAAGGGTCGGGAGTAGGACTAGCGGAAGAGACCCAGTACTTC. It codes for CASSQGSGVGLAEETQYF.

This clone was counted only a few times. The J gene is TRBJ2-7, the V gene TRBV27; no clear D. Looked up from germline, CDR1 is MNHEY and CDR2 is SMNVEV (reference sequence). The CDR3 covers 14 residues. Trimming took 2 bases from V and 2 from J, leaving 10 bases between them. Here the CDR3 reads CASSLNFPPYEQYF. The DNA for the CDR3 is TGTGCCAGCAGTTTAAACTTTCCTCCCTACGAGCAGTACTTC.

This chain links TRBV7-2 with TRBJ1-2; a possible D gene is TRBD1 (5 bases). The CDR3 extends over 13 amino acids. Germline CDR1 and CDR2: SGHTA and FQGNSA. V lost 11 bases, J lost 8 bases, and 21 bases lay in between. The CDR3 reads CAGAGLGGGGYTF. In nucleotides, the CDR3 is TGTGCCGGGGCAGGGTTGGGGGGAGGCGGCTACACCTTC. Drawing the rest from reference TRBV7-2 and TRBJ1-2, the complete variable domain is GAGVSQSPSNKVTEKGKDVELRCDPISGHTALYWYRQSLGQGLEFLIYFQGNSAPDKSGLPSDRFSAERTGGSVSTLTIQRTQQEDSAVYLCAGAGLGGGGYTFGSGTRLTVV.

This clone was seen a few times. The CDR3 coding sequence is TGCAGCGTTGAAGATAAGGGGACAGGGCCCCGTACGCAGTACTTC. Protein: CSVEDKGTGPRTQYF. This sequence joins TRBV29-1 and TRBJ2-7; 9 nucleotides agree with TRBD1. The CDR3 contains 15 residues. V was clipped by 0 bases and J by 9 bases; unmatched bases: 12. Germline CDR1 is SQVTM and CDR2 is ANQGSEA.

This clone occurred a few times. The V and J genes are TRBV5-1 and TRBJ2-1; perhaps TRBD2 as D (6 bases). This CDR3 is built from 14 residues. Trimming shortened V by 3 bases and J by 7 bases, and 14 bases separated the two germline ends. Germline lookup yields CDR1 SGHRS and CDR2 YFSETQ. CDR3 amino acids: CASSYPTGDNEQFF. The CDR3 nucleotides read TGCGCCAGCAGCTACCCGACGGGAGATAATGAGCAGTTCTTC.

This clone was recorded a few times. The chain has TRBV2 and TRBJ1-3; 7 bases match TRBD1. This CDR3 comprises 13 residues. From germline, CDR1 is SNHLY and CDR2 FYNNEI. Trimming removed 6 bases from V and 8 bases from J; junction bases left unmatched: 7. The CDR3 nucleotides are TGTGCCAGCAGAGGAACAGGGGCGGACACCATATATTTT. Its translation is CASRGTGADTIYF.

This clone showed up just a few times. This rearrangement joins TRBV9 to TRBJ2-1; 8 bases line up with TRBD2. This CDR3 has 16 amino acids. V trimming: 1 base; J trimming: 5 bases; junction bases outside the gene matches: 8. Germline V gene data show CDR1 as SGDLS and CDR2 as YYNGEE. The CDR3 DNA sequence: TGTGCCAGCAGCGTAAGGTCAGCGGGGGCCAACAATGAGCAGTTCTTC. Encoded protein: CASSVRSAGANNEQFF.

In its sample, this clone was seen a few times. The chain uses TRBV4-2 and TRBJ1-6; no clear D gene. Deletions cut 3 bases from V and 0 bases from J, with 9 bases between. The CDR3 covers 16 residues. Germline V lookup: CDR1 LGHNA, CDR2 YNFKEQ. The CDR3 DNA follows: TGTGCCAGCAGCCAGAACCGGGACTCCTATAATTCACCCCTCCACTTT. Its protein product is CASSQNRDSYNSPLHF.

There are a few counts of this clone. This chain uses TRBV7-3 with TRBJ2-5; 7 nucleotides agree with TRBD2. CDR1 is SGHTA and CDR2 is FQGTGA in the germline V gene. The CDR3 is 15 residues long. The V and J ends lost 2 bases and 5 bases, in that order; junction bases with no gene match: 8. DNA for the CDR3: TGTGCCAGCAGCTTAGGATTGAGCGGGGTGGAGACCCAGTACTTC. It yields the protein CASSLGLSGVETQYF.

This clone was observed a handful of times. The DNA for the CDR3 is TGTGCCAGCAATATCCGGGGTGATGAGCAGTTCTTC. Its protein product is CASNIRGDEQFF. This rearrangement joins TRBV2 to TRBJ2-1; tentative D call: TRBD2 (5 bases). Trimming pared 7 bases from V and 8 bases from J, leaving 12 bases between. The germline V gene has CDR1 SNHLY and CDR2 FYNNEI. This CDR3 is 12 amino acids long.

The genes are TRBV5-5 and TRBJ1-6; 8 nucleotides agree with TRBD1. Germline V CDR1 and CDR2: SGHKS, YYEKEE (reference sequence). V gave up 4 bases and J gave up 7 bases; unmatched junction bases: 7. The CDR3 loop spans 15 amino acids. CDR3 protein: CASSPGQGRNSPLHF. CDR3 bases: TGTGCCAGCAGCCCCGGACAGGGAAGAAATTCACCCCTCCACTTT.

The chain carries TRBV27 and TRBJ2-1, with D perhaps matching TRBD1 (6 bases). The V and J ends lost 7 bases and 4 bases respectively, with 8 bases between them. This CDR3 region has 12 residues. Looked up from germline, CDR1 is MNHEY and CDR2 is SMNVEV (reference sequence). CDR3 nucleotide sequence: TGTGCCAGCAAGGGACAATACAATGAGCAGTTCTTC. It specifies CASKGQYNEQFF.

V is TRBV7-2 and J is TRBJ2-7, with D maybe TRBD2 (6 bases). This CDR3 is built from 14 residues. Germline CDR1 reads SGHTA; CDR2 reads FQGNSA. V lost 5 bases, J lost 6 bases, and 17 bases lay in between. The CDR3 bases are TGTGCCAGCAGCCGTTGGGACTCCCAGGGCGAGCAGTACTTC. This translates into CASSRWDSQGEQYF.

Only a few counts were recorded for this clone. The CDR3 DNA sequence: TGTGCCAGCAGTGAAGGGACAAAAAACTATGGCTACACCTTC. Translation gives CASSEGTKNYGYTF. The chain couples TRBV6-1 to TRBJ1-2; possibly TRBD1 for D (5 bases). Trimming took 1 base from V and 2 from J, leaving 8 bases between them. The CDR3 loop spans 14 amino acids. Germline-derived CDR1 and CDR2 are MNHNS and SASEGT.

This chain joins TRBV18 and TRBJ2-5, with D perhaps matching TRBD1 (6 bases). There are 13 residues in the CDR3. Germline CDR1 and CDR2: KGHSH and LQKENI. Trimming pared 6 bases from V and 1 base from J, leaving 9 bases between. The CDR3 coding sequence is TGTGCCAGCTCCTGGACAGCCCAAGAGACCCAGTACTTC. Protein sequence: CASSWTAQETQYF. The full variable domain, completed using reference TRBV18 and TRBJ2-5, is NAGVMQNPRHLVRRRGQEARLRCSPMKGHSHVYWYRQLPEEGLKFMVYLQKENIIDESGMPKERFSAEFPKEGPSILRIQQVVRGDSAAYFCASSWTAQETQYFGPGTRLLVL.

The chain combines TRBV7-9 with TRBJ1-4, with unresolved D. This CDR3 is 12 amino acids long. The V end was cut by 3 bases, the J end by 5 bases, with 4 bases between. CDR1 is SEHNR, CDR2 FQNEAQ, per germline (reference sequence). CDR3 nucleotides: TGTGCCAGCAGCTTTCTGAATGAAAAACTGTTTTTT. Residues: CASSFLNEKLFF.

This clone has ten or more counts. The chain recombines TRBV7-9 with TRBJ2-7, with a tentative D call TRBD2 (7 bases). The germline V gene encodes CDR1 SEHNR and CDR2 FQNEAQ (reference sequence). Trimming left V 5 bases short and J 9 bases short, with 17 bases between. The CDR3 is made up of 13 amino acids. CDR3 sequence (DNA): TGTGCCAGCAGCGCTGGTCGGGGGGCTACGCAGTACTTC. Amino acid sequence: CASSAGRGATQYF.

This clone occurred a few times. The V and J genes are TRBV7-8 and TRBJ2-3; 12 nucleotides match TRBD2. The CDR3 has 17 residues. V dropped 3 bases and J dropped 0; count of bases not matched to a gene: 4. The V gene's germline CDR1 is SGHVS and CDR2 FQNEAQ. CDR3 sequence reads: CASSFSSGGASTDTQYF. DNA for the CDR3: TGTGCCAGCAGCTTTTCTAGCGGGGGGGCCAGCACAGATACGCAGTATTTT. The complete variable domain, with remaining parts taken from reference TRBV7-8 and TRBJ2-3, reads GAGVSQSPRYKVAKRGQDVALRCDPISGHVSLFWYQQALGQGPEFLTYFQNEAQLDKSGLPSDRFFAERPEGSVSTLKIQRTQQEDSAVYLCASSFSSGGASTDTQYFGPGTRLTVL.

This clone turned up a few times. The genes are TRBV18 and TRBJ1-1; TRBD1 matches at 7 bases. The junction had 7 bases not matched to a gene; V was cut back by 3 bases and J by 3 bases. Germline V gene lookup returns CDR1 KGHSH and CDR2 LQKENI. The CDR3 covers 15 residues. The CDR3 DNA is TGTGCCAGCTCACCGTCGACAGGGTCGGACACTGAAGCTTTCTTT. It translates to CASSPSTGSDTEAFF. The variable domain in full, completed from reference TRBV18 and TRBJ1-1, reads NAGVMQNPRHLVRRRGQEARLRCSPMKGHSHVYWYRQLPEEGLKFMVYLQKENIIDESGMPKERFSAEFPKEGPSILRIQQVVRGDSAAYFCASSPSTGSDTEAFFGQGTRLTVV.

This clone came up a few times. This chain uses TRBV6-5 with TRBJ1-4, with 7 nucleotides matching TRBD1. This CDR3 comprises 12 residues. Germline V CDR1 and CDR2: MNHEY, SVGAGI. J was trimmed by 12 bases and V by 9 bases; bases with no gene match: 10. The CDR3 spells CASRSGQLQLFF. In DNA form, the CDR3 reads TGTGCCAGTCGATCGGGACAGCTACAACTGTTTTTT.

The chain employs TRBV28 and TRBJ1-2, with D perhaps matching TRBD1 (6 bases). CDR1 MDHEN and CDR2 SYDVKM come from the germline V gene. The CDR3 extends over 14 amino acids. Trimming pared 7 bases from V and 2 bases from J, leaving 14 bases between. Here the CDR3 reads CASTGAQGNYGYTF. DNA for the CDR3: TGTGCCAGCACCGGGGCACAGGGAAACTATGGCTACACCTTC.

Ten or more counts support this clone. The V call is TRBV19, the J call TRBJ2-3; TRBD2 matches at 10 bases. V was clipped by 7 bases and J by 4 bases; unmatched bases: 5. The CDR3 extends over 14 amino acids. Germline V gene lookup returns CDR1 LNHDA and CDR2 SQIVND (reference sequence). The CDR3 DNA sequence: TGTGCCAGTACTGGGACTAGCGTCGCAGATACGCAGTATTTT. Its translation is CASTGTSVADTQYF.

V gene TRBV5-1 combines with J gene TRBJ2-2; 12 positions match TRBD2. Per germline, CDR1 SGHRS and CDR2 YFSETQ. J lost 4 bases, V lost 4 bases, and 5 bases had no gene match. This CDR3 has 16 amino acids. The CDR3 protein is CASSRLLAGGTGELFF. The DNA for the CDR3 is TGCGCCAGCAGCCGTCTACTAGCGGGGGGCACCGGGGAGCTGTTTTTT.

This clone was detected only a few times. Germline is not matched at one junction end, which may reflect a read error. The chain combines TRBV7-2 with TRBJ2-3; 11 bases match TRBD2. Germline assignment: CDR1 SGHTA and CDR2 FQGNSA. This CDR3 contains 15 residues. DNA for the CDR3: TGTGCCAGCAGCATAGCGGGGGGGAAAACAGATACGCAGTATTTT. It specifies CASSIAGGKTDTQYF.

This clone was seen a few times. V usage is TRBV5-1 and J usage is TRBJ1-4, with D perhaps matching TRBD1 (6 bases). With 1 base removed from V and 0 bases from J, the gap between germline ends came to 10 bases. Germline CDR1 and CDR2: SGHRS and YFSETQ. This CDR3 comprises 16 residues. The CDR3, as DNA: TGCGCCAGCAGCTTGACCGGGACATCAACTAATGAAAAACTGTTTTTT. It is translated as CASSLTGTSTNEKLFF.

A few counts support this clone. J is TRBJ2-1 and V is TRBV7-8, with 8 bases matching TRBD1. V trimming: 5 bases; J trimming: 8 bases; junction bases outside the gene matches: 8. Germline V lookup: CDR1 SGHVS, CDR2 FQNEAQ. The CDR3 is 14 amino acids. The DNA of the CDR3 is TGTGCCAGCAGCGCGGACAGGGAGTACGATGAGCAGTTCTTC. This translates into CASSADREYDEQFF.

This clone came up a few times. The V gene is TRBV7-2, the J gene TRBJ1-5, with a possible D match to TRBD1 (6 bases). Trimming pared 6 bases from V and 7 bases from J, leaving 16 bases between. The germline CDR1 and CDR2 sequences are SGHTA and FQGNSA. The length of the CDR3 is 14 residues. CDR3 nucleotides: TGTGCCAGCAGTTTACTCACAGGGAACCAGCCCCAGCATTTT. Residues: CASSLLTGNQPQHF.

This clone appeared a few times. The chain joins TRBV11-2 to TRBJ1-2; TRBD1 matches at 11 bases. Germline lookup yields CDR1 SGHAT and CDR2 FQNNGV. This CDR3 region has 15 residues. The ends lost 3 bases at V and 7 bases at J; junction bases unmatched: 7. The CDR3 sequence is CASSLQSGTGGGYTF. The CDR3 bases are TGTGCCAGCAGCTTGCAATCCGGGACAGGGGGTGGCTACACCTTC.